The rows below give T cell receptor beta chains drawn from one sample of a study of T cell responses to AZD1222 COVID-19 vaccine. The data were produced by immunoSEQ multiplex PCR, yet TCRdb's version contains in-frame clones alone and is incomplete. The sample includes around 70,000 clones, approximately 90% of them seen just once. The specimen was peripheral blood, collected on day 0 of AZD1222 vaccination. These receptor sequences come from an adult in good health. Both conserved end residues are part of each CDR3. Each record gives: clone size, J gene, V gene, D gene, CDR3 DNA, CDR3 protein. D genes are given only for firm matches. Size is omitted from some rows. Given values are once, few, many or a class for expanded clones.

. | TRBJ1-2 | TRBV30 | . | TGTGCCTGGAGTGTACAGGGTATTGGCTACACCTTC | CAWSVQGIGYTF
once | TRBJ2-5 | TRBV6-5 | . | TGTGCCAGCAGTTATTCTGGAGAGACCCAGTACTTC | CASSYSGETQYF
. | TRBJ2-1 | TRBV28 | TRBD2 | TGTGCCAGCAGTTTAGGGACTAGCGGAGAGCAGTTCTTC | CASSLGTSGEQFF
. | TRBJ2-2 | TRBV15 | . | TGTGCCACCGAAGGGGGCGGGGAGCTGTTTTTT | CATEGGGELFF
. | TRBJ2-5 | TRBV27 | TRBD1 | TGTGCCAGCAGTTTAAACAGGGGGAGGCCAGAGACCCAGTACTTC | CASSLNRGRPETQYF
. | TRBJ2-1 | TRBV7-8 | . | TGTGCCAGCAGCGCTAGGGGGATAACATACAATGAGCAGTTCTTC | CASSARGITYNEQFF
. | TRBJ2-5 | TRBV12-3/TRBV12-4 | . | TGTGCCAGCAGTACGCAGGGGCCAGAGACCCAGTACTTC | CASSTQGPETQYF
. | TRBJ1-1 | TRBV5-1 | . | TGCGCCAGCAGCTTGCTTACGGGGAACACTGAAGCTTTCTTT | CASSLLTGNTEAFF
once | TRBJ2-2 | TRBV27 | TRBD2 | TGTGCCAGCAGTTTGAGGACTAGCCGCACCGGGGAGCTGTTTTTT | CASSLRTSRTGELFF
once | TRBJ1-3 | TRBV28 | TRBD1 | TGTGCCAGCAGTTTAGACAGGGCTGGAAACACCATATATTTT | CASSLDRAGNTIYF
. | TRBJ1-5 | TRBV28 | TRBD1 | TGTGCCACTACAGGGGGCTGGGTTCAGCCCCAGCATTTT | CATTGGWVQPQHF